This passage covers 8 T cell receptor beta chains from one sample sequenced in a study of T cells in Graves' hyperthyroidism and ophthalmopathy. Amplification yielded TCR beta CDR3 regions, with RNA transcripts as the source. The HTBI primer set was used in a first-round RT-PCR of the TCR CDR3. MiXCR was run by TCRdb on the multiplex PCR reads, yielding one entry per CDR3 protein. The sample includes 490,000 or so distinct CDR3 sequences, 22% of them seen just once. Sequenced sample: blood. The receptors derive from a woman aged 65 to 85 with Graves' ophthalmopathy.

The table lists this clonotype with many counts. V is TRBV5-1 and J is TRBJ2-2, with TRBD2 matching over 7 bases. This CDR3 comprises 16 residues. The V segment lost 5 bases and the J segment 5 bases; nucleotides outside the gene matches: 12. Looked up from germline, CDR1 is SGHRS and CDR2 is YFSETQ. CDR3 DNA sequence: TGCGCCAGCAGTCGCGGGGCGACAGCGGGAACCGGGGAGCTGTTTTTT. It specifies CASSRGATAGTGELFF.

This clonotype has more than one count but fewer than ten. The chain recombines TRBV7-2 with TRBJ2-1; 10 bases line up with TRBD1. The germline CDR1 and CDR2 sequences are SGHTA and FQGNSA. The length of the CDR3 is 16 residues. V was pared by 6 bases and J by 9 bases, with 14 bases of the junction left unmatched. CDR3 DNA: TGTGCCAGCAGTCCTACCCCTCGGGACAGGGGTATTGAGCAGTTCTTC. The encoded protein is CASSPTPRDRGIEQFF.

A single count supports this clonotype. CDR3 residues: CASSGGPTSEQFF. Here the CDR3 DNA reads TGCGCCAGCAGTGGGGGGCCGACGAGTGAGCAGTTCTTC. The rearrangement joins TRBV10-1 to TRBJ2-1, with D possibly matching TRBD1 (6 bases). The V end was cut by 4 bases, the J end by 9 bases, with 13 bases between. The CDR3 contains 13 residues. Looked up from germline, CDR1 is WNHNN and CDR2 is SYGVQD (reference sequence).

V gene TRBV7-2 combines with J gene TRBJ2-1; TRBD2 aligns across 7 bases. Germline values: CDR1 SGHTA, CDR2 FQGNSA. Trimming at V came to 5 bases and at J to 9 bases, leaving 16 bases not matched to a gene. This CDR3 region has 16 residues. In DNA, the CDR3 is TGTGCCAGCAGCCGCCGGGACTATCGCATATCGGGTGAGCAGTTCTTC. Its protein is CASSRRDYRISGEQFF.

This clonotype has more than one count but fewer than ten. This chain joins TRBV14 and TRBJ1-1; 10 bases agree with TRBD1. V was clipped by 4 bases and J by 2 bases; unmatched bases: 13. The CDR3 has 18 residues. Germline loops: CDR1 SGHDN, CDR2 FVKESK. The CDR3 sequence is CASSRQGAEVFGNTEAFF. CDR3 sequence (DNA): TGTGCCAGCAGCCGACAGGGGGCTGAGGTGTTTGGTAACACTGAAGCTTTCTTT. Based on the CDR3 plus reference TRBV14 and TRBJ1-1, the full variable domain is EAGVTQFPSHSVIEKGQTVTLRCDPISGHDNLYWYRRVMGKEIKFLLHFVKESKQDESGMPNNRFLAERTGGTYSTLKVQPAELEDSGVYFCASSRQGAEVFGNTEAFFGQGTRLTVV.

This chain connects TRBV19 to TRBJ2-6; D possibly uses TRBD1 or TRBD2 (5 bases each). The germline V gene encodes CDR1 LNHDA and CDR2 SQIVND (reference sequence). This CDR3 comprises 16 residues. V lost 4 bases and J lost 2, with 12 bases in between. The chain's CDR3 is CASSRIQGAGANVLTF. Written as DNA, the CDR3 is TGTGCCAGTAGTAGAATTCAGGGAGCTGGGGCCAACGTCCTGACTTTC.

The table lists this clonotype with many counts. The rearrangement joins TRBV12-3 or TRBV12-4 to TRBJ2-7; D may be TRBD1 or TRBD2 (5 bases each). This CDR3 is built from 11 residues. V was trimmed by 8 bases and J by 9 bases, leaving 14 bases between them. Here the CDR3 reads CASGKGTGQYF. The CDR3 DNA is TGTGCCAGCGGGAAGGGGACGGGGCAGTACTTC.

In this sample, this clonotype turned up a few times. The chain recombines TRBV30 with TRBJ2-2; D unclear. CDR1 is GTSNPN and CDR2 is SVGIG in the germline V gene (reference sequence). The ends were cut back, 1 base at V and 7 bases at J, with 13 bases in the middle. This CDR3 spans 14 amino acids. As DNA, the CDR3 is TGTGCCTGGAGTGAAGGGATGCGAAGCGGGGAGCTGTTTTTT. This gives the protein CAWSEGMRSGELFF.